The 28 T cell receptor beta chains listed next were all sequenced from one sample in a study of T cells in Graves' hyperthyroidism and ophthalmopathy. The source material, RNA transcripts, was used to amplify TCR beta CDR3 regions. First-round RT-PCR of the TCR CDR3 relied on the HTBI primer set. TCRdb analysed the multiplex PCR reads with MiXCR anew, one entry per CDR3 protein. There are about half a million distinct CDR3 sequences in the sample; 20% to 25% occur only once, and less than 30% lies in the top ten. Material for sequencing was blood. These receptors all come from a man aged 18 to 29 with Graves' hyperthyroidism.

This clonotype was seen just once. The genes are TRBV20-1 and TRBJ2-7; TRBD2 matches 12 bases. The junction had 14 bases not matched to a gene; V was cut back by 6 bases and J by 2 bases. CDR1 is DFQATT and CDR2 is SNEGSKA in the germline V gene (reference sequence). This CDR3 is built from 17 residues. In DNA form, the CDR3 reads TGCAGTGCCCGTCCGCCTAGCGGGAGGGCCCCTGCCTACGAGCAGTACTTC. Translating it yields CSARPPSGRAPAYEQYF.

This clonotype was observed many times. The chain carries TRBV7-8 and TRBJ1-2, with 9 bases aligning to TRBD1. The CDR3 length is 15 residues. The germline gives CDR1 SGHVS, CDR2 FQNEAQ. After removal of 5 bases from V and 5 bases from J, the junction contained 9 bases not matched to a gene. CDR3: CASSPYRGRVYGYTF. CDR3 coding DNA: TGTGCCAGCAGCCCTTACAGGGGGCGGGTATATGGCTACACCTTC.

The gene calls are TRBV4-1 and TRBJ1-1; no definite D call. The germline V gene has CDR1 MGHRA and CDR2 YSYEKL. V lost 1 base to trimming and J lost 0 bases, with 6 bases between them. This CDR3 is built from 14 residues. In DNA, the CDR3 is TGCGCCAGCAGCCAAGTAATTCTGAACACTGAAGCTTTCTTT. Amino acids: CASSQVILNTEAFF.

The table lists this clonotype with many counts. The gene calls are TRBV6-1 and TRBJ1-5; D gene uncertain. V gave up 2 bases and J gave up 8 bases, with 13 bases separating them. The CDR3 is 14 amino acids. Germline V CDR1 and CDR2: MNHNS, SASEGT. The CDR3 DNA reads as TGTGCCAGCAGTGAAAGACTTGAGTGGGAGCCCCAGCATTTT. It translates to CASSERLEWEPQHF.

This clonotype came up a few times. This rearrangement joins TRBV30 to TRBJ1-1; the D is unclear. The CDR3 consists of 14 residues. Germline V CDR1 and CDR2: GTSNPN, SVGIG (reference sequence). V was shortened by 1 base and J by 4 bases, with 13 bases between the two germline ends. CDR3 in DNA: TGTGCCTGGAGTGAGGACTCCCAGGTCACTGAAGCTTTCTTT. Its translation: CAWSEDSQVTEAFF.

This clonotype was counted at least ten times. The genes are TRBV5-1 and TRBJ1-2, with D possibly matching TRBD1 (6 bases). The CDR3 loop spans 14 amino acids. V lost 0 bases to trimming and J lost 5 bases, with 11 bases between them. From germline, CDR1 is SGHRS and CDR2 YFSETQ. This CDR3 is CASSLAGETYGYTF. Written as DNA, the CDR3 is TGCGCCAGCAGCTTGGCAGGGGAAACTTATGGCTACACCTTC. Filled out from reference TRBV5-1 and TRBJ1-2, the complete variable domain reads KAGVTQTPRYLIKTRGQQVTLSCSPISGHRSVSWYQQTPGQGLQFLFEYFSETQRNKGNFPGRFSGRQFSNSRSEMNVSTLELGDSALYLCASSLAGETYGYTFGSGTRLTVV.

This clonotype was picked up a small number of times. The V gene is TRBV28, the J gene TRBJ2-5; no firm D call. The V end was cut by 4 bases, the J end by 5 bases, with 8 bases between. This CDR3 has 12 residues. CDR1 and CDR2 from the germline V gene are MDHEN and SYDVKM. The CDR3 DNA reads as TGTGCCAGCAGTTCCCCAACCGAGACCCAGTACTTC. It yields the protein CASSSPTETQYF.

This clonotype was observed at least ten times. V usage is TRBV6-5 and J usage is TRBJ2-7; the match to TRBD1 covers 10 bases. The CDR3 length is 15 residues. The germline V gene encodes CDR1 MNHEY and CDR2 SVGAGI. V dropped 0 bases and J dropped 3; count of bases not matched to a gene: 2. The CDR3 coding sequence is TGTGCCAGCAGTTACTCGACAGGGGGCGGCTACGAGCAGTACTTC. Translating it yields CASSYSTGGGYEQYF.

A note on this clonotype: A much larger clone differs from this one at a single base, so this may be a read error. The V and J genes are TRBV28 and TRBJ2-7; 9 nucleotides align to TRBD1. Germline loops: CDR1 MDHEN, CDR2 SYDVKM. The CDR3 contains 15 residues. CDR3: CASRRGTGTGHEEYF. The CDR3 DNA is TGTGCCAGCAGGAGGGGTACCGGGACAGGGCACGAGGAGTACTTC.

This clonotype has at least ten counts. The rearrangement joins TRBV20-1 to TRBJ1-2, with a possible D match to TRBD1 (5 bases). The CDR3 spans 15 residues. The germline CDR1 and CDR2 sequences are DFQATT and SNEGSKA (reference sequence). The V end lost 7 bases, the J end lost 4 bases, and 22 bases lay between the germline ends. The CDR3 sequence is CSVRGDGLVSYGYTF. Written as DNA, the CDR3 is TGCAGTGTTCGAGGGGACGGCCTGGTATCCTATGGCTACACCTTC.

The chain carries TRBV27 and TRBJ1-2, with D tentatively TRBD1 (5 bases). Germline-derived CDR1 and CDR2 are MNHEY and SMNVEV (reference sequence). This CDR3 spans 14 amino acids. Trimming removed 8 bases from V and 1 base from J, with 14 bases in between. The CDR3 here is CASQSGTGNYGYTF. DNA for the CDR3: TGTGCCAGCCAATCCGGGACTGGTAACTATGGCTACACCTTC.

The table lists this clonotype with a few counts. The genes are TRBV11-2 and TRBJ2-5; weak D call: TRBD1 (6 bases). Trimming took off 0 bases at V and 7 bases at J, with 12 bases between the two ends. Germline assignment: CDR1 SGHAT and CDR2 FQNNGV. This CDR3 spans 14 amino acids. The CDR3 sequence: CASSLETGTPTQYF. CDR3 sequence (DNA): TGTGCCAGCAGCTTAGAGACCGGGACACCGACCCAGTACTTC.

This clonotype appeared many times. This chain uses TRBV11-1 with TRBJ1-1, with TRBD1 matching over 7 bases. The CDR3 spans 19 residues. Germline assignment: CDR1 SGHAT and CDR2 FQDESV (reference sequence). V lost 1 base to trimming and J lost 1 base; unmatched junction nucleotides: 15. The CDR3 DNA reads as TGTGCCAGCAGCTTAGGAAGAGTGACAGGGAGTGGAGAGAACACTGAAGCTTTCTTT. The encoded protein is CASSLGRVTGSGENTEAFF. Combining the CDR3 with reference TRBV11-1 and TRBJ1-1 gives the whole variable domain EAEVAQSPRYKITEKSQAVAFWCDPISGHATLYWYRQILGQGPELLVQFQDESVVDDSQLPKDRFSAERLKGVDSTLKIQPAELGDSAMYLCASSLGRVTGSGENTEAFFGQGTRLTVV.

In its sample, this clonotype was seen many times. Written as DNA, the CDR3 is TGTGCCAGCAGCTTAGTGGGCGGAGAAAACATTCAGTACTTC. As protein: CASSLVGGENIQYF. The chain combines TRBV13 with TRBJ2-4; no reliable D call. This CDR3 spans 14 amino acids. Germline CDR1 PRHDT, CDR2 FYEKMQ (reference sequence). V lost 1 base and J 5 bases, leaving 9 bases between the germline ends.

This clonotype was recorded at least ten times. The rearrangement uses TRBV2 and TRBJ1-3; no firm D call. V was pared by 6 bases and J by 5 bases, with 8 bases between. The CDR3 sequence is 12 residues long. Germline CDR1 is SNHLY and CDR2 is FYNNEI. CDR3 nucleotide sequence: TGTGCCAGCAGGTCAAACAGAAACACCATATATTTT. It specifies CASRSNRNTIYF. The full variable domain, rest sourced from reference TRBV2 and TRBJ1-3, is EPEVTQTPSHQVTQMGQEVILRCVPISNHLYFYWYRQILGQKVEFLVSFYNNEISEKSEIFDDQFSVERPDGSNFTLKIRSTKLEDSAMYFCASRSNRNTIYFGEGSWLTVV.

This clonotype was found many times. This sequence joins TRBV25-1 and TRBJ2-3, with unresolved D. V was pared by 4 bases and J by 2 bases, with 13 bases between. The length of the CDR3 is 15 residues. CDR1 MGHDK and CDR2 SYGVNS come from the germline V gene. CDR3 sequence (DNA): TGTGCCAGCAGTGGGGCGGAAAGGTACACAGATACGCAGTATTTT. Translation gives CASSGAERYTDTQYF.

Many counts were recorded for this clonotype. The chain recombines TRBV20-1 with TRBJ1-1; unclear D gene. The CDR3 totals 11 residues. V lost 5 bases, J lost 6 bases, and 10 bases lay in between. CDR1 DFQATT and CDR2 SNEGSKA come from the germline V gene (reference sequence). CDR3 sequence reads: CSAAARPEAFF. The CDR3 DNA follows: TGCAGTGCTGCAGCCCGACCTGAAGCTTTCTTT.

This clonotype appeared many times. The chain uses TRBV12-3 or TRBV12-4 and TRBJ1-1; tentative D call: TRBD1 (6 bases). With 4 bases removed from V and 5 bases from J, the gap between germline ends came to 11 bases. The CDR3 runs 13 residues. DNA for the CDR3: TGTGCCAGCAGTTCTTTCAGGGGAACTGAAGCTTTCTTT. The encoded protein is CASSSFRGTEAFF.

This clonotype was picked up a small number of times. This sequence joins TRBV6-1 and TRBJ2-5; maybe TRBD1 (6 bases). CDR1 is MNHNS and CDR2 is SASEGT in the germline V gene. This CDR3 contains 13 residues. Deletions cut 6 bases from V and 4 bases from J, with 12 bases between. CDR3 in DNA: TGTGCCAGCAGGGGGGCGGGTTTAGAGACCCAGTACTTC. Translation: CASRGAGLETQYF.

The rearrangement links TRBV5-1 to TRBJ2-7, with a tentative D call TRBD1 (6 bases). Per the germline V gene, CDR1 is SGHRS and CDR2 is YFSETQ. The ends were cut back, 4 bases at V and 6 bases at J, with 17 bases in the middle. The CDR3 extends over 14 amino acids. In DNA form, the CDR3 reads TGCGCCAGCAGCGCCAGGGGACCGTCGCGCGAGCAGTACTTC. Its translation: CASSARGPSREQYF.

This sequence joins TRBV12-3 or TRBV12-4 and TRBJ2-2, with unresolved D. V was cut by 3 bases and J by 5 bases, with 10 bases left in between. The CDR3 is made up of 14 amino acids. CDR3 coding DNA: TGTGCCAGCAGTTTTAGAGTGGGGACCGGGGAGCTGTTTTTT. Its protein product is CASSFRVGTGELFF.

The rearrangement uses TRBV27 and TRBJ1-2; D is unclear. Germline V gene data show CDR1 as MNHEY and CDR2 as SMNVEV (reference sequence). V was trimmed by 6 bases and J by 0 bases, leaving 14 bases between them. The CDR3 extends over 15 amino acids. This chain's CDR3 is CASSLAPVANYGYTF. CDR3 nucleotide sequence: TGTGCCAGCAGCTTAGCCCCGGTAGCTAACTATGGCTACACCTTC.

This clonotype has ten or more counts. This chain joins TRBV12-3 or TRBV12-4 and TRBJ1-2; maybe TRBD1 (5 bases). Trimming left V 8 bases short and J 5 bases short, with 15 bases between. The CDR3 spans 13 residues. This chain's CDR3 is CASGRGTGYGYTF. CDR3 bases: TGTGCCAGCGGTCGGGGGACGGGATATGGCTACACCTTC.

The chain recombines TRBV3-1 with TRBJ2-5; D is possibly TRBD2 (5 bases). CDR1 LGHDT and CDR2 YNNKEL come from the germline V gene (reference sequence). This CDR3 contains 15 residues. V lost 6 bases to trimming and J lost 7 bases, with 21 bases between them. CDR3 amino acids: CASRIRAGAGGTQYF. For the CDR3, the DNA is TGTGCCAGCAGAATCCGGGCCGGAGCAGGAGGGACCCAGTACTTC.

This clonotype was picked up a small number of times. This chain links TRBV2 with TRBJ1-1; tentatively, D is TRBD1 (5 bases). Trimming removed 3 bases from V and 12 bases from J, with 14 bases in between. This CDR3 is 12 amino acids long. Germline-derived CDR1 and CDR2 are SNHLY and FYNNEI. CDR3 amino acids: CASSEGEGDPFF. The CDR3 DNA reads as TGTGCCAGCAGTGAGGGGGAAGGGGACCCTTTCTTT.

This clonotype has at least ten counts. The chain uses TRBV20-1 and TRBJ1-5, with D possibly TRBD1 on 5 matching bases. The germline V and J ends were trimmed by 4 bases and 2 bases, with 12 bases remaining between them. The CDR3 runs to 14 residues. Germline CDR1 DFQATT, CDR2 SNEGSKA (reference sequence). The CDR3 DNA is TGCAGTGCTACAAGGGACGGCGGCAATCAGCCCCAGCATTTT. It translates to CSATRDGGNQPQHF.

This clonotype showed up many times. The gene calls are TRBV6-5 and TRBJ1-2; TRBD1 is a possible D gene (5 bases). This CDR3 is 13 amino acids long. Germline assignment: CDR1 MNHEY and CDR2 SVGAGI. Trimming took 5 bases from V and 7 from J, leaving 14 bases between them. The CDR3 coding sequence is TGTGCCAGCAGTCCCCAGGGTTTGGGTGGCTACACCTTC. Its translation: CASSPQGLGGYTF.

This clonotype was detected many times. This chain uses TRBV6-5 with TRBJ1-2; D is possibly TRBD1 (5 bases). The CDR3 length is 16 residues. V dropped 0 bases and J dropped 5 bases, with 16 bases sitting between them. Per germline, CDR1 MNHEY and CDR2 SVGAGI. The CDR3 bases are TGTGCCAGCAGTTACTCGAGGGGTTGGGACTCATATGGCTACACCTTC. This codes for CASSYSRGWDSYGYTF.